The 13 T cell receptor beta chains below were found in one sample sequenced in a study of human T cells and chemical hapten exposure. Time point specified: patch test 3, about 24 weeks after DPC sensitization. Stated treatment: therapeutic diphenylcyclopropenone sensitization with weekly scalp DPC. A single record per CDR3 protein comes from TCRdb applying MiXCR to the RACE reads. The sample has just over 70,000 distinct CDR3 sequences; over 8.5% are singletons. The source was whole blood, collected in connection with sensitization to the hapten diphenylcyclopropenone (DPC). The receptors stem from a woman in her fifties or sixties with alopecia areata. Some clones in this sample may be carry-over from other donors' samples.

Only a few counts were recorded for this clonotype. The rearrangement uses TRBV12-3 or TRBV12-4 and TRBJ1-6, with D uncertain. V was shortened by 7 bases and J by 7 bases, with 17 bases between the two germline ends. This CDR3 is built from 15 residues. The CDR3 sequence is CASTLGRAQNSPLHF. The DNA of the CDR3 is TGTGCCAGCACCCTTGGGCGGGCTCAGAATTCACCCCTCCACTTT.

This clonotype was seen repeatedly, ten times or more. This sequence joins TRBV20-1 and TRBJ2-5; tentative D call: TRBD2 (7 bases). The CDR3 length is 14 residues. Trimming removed 3 bases at V and 4 bases at J, with 15 bases between. CDR1 DFQATT and CDR2 SNEGSKA come from the germline V gene (reference sequence). CDR3 sequence: CSARKGGPGETQYF. The DNA for the CDR3 is TGCAGTGCTAGGAAGGGGGGGCCAGGAGAGACCCAGTACTTC.

This clonotype was seen ten or more times. The rearrangement uses TRBV5-4 and TRBJ2-3; D may be TRBD2 (6 bases). CDR3 size: 17 residues. With 4 bases removed from V and 2 bases from J, the gap between germline ends came to 20 bases. The V gene's germline CDR1 is SGHNT and CDR2 YYREEE (reference sequence). The CDR3 DNA is TGTGCCAGCAGCCGGAAGACTAGTCGGGGGTACACAGATACGCAGTATTTT. Amino acids: CASSRKTSRGYTDTQYF. The full variable domain, rest sourced from reference TRBV5-4 and TRBJ2-3, is ETGVTQSPTHLIKTRGQQVTLRCSSQSGHNTVSWYQQALGQGPQFIFQYYREEENGRGNFPPRFSGLQFPNYSSELNVNALELDDSALYLCASSRKTSRGYTDTQYFGPGTRLTVL.

The chain joins TRBV6-4 to TRBJ2-1; 10 bases align to TRBD2. The CDR3 extends over 16 amino acids. CDR1 and CDR2 from the germline V gene are MRHNA and SNTAGT. After removal of 3 bases from V and 10 bases from J, the junction contained 12 bases not matched to a gene. This CDR3 is CASSEQGTSAVREQFF. In nucleotides, the CDR3 is TGTGCCAGCAGTGAACAGGGGACTAGCGCCGTTAGGGAGCAGTTCTTC.

This clonotype occurred many times. The rearrangement uses TRBV7-2 and TRBJ1-6; D gene unclear. V dropped 2 bases and J dropped 0 bases, with 8 bases sitting between them. The CDR3 runs to 16 residues. The germline V gene encodes CDR1 SGHTA and CDR2 FQGNSA. The CDR3 protein is CASSLSASSYNSPLHF. CDR3 DNA: TGTGCCAGCAGCTTAAGTGCGAGCTCCTATAATTCACCCCTCCACTTT.

The chain carries TRBV6-2 or TRBV6-3 and TRBJ2-4, with D maybe TRBD2 (6 bases). CDR1 MNHEY and CDR2 SVGEGT come from the germline V gene. The V end lost 8 bases, the J end lost 6 bases, and 17 bases lay between the germline ends. CDR3 size: 14 residues. The CDR3 here is CASSPPGLLNIQYF. The CDR3 region has the DNA TGTGCCAGCTCTCCCCCGGGACTCTTAAACATTCAGTACTTC.

This clonotype was counted ten times or more. The chain joins TRBV15 to TRBJ1-1, with 9 bases identical to TRBD1. V was pared by 7 bases and J by 10 bases, with 4 bases of the junction left unmatched. The CDR3 loop spans 11 amino acids. Germline V CDR1 and CDR2: LNHNV, YYDKDF (reference sequence). The CDR3 loop is CATTGTGRAFF. The CDR3, as DNA: TGTGCCACCACCGGGACAGGGAGAGCTTTCTTT.

The V gene is TRBV29-1, the J gene TRBJ2-1; TRBD1 agrees at 8 bases. Germline CDR1 SQVTM, CDR2 ANQGSEA. V shed 4 bases and J 0 bases; nucleotides not matched to a gene: 5. The CDR3 is 15 amino acids. CDR3 sequence (DNA): TGCAGCGTTGGTCACAGGGGGAGCTCCTACAATGAGCAGTTCTTC. Its translation is CSVGHRGSSYNEQFF.

This chain links TRBV29-1 with TRBJ2-1, with TRBD2 identical over 9 bases. Trimming removed 7 bases from V and 4 bases from J; junction bases left unmatched: 8. In germline, CDR1 is SQVTM, CDR2 ANQGSEA. The CDR3 totals 14 residues. DNA of the CDR3: TGCAGCGCAATTAGCGGGAGCGGATACAATGAGCAGTTCTTC. Its protein product is CSAISGSGYNEQFF.

This clonotype was observed a few times. The CDR3: CASSPYSSYNEQFF. In nucleotides, the CDR3 is TGTGCCAGCTCACCGTACAGCTCCTACAATGAGCAGTTCTTC. This chain links TRBV18 with TRBJ2-1; unclear D gene. Germline V CDR1 and CDR2: KGHSH, LQKENI. The length of the CDR3 is 14 residues. V was pared by 3 bases and J by 0 bases, with 6 bases between.

There are a few counts of this clonotype. The chain links TRBV20-1 to TRBJ2-3; 8 nucleotides line up with TRBD2. With V trimmed by 0 bases and J by 6 bases, 11 bases remained unmatched. The CDR3 consists of 16 residues. The germline gives CDR1 DFQATT, CDR2 SNEGSKA (reference sequence). The CDR3, as DNA: TGCAGTGCTAGAGATCTATCTAGCGGGTTTGGGGATACGCAGTATTTT. This codes for CSARDLSSGFGDTQYF.

This clonotype was detected ten times or more. The chain joins TRBV20-1 to TRBJ2-7, with TRBD1 matching 7 bases. Germline loops: CDR1 DFQATT, CDR2 SNEGSKA (reference sequence). With 8 bases clipped from V and 4 bases from J, the junction kept 11 bases outside the gene matches. The CDR3 loop spans 13 amino acids. The CDR3 region has the DNA TGCAGTCTTAGACAGGGCCCACGGTACGAGCAGTACTTC. Translated, it gives CSLRQGPRYEQYF.

The table lists this clonotype with many counts. The V gene is TRBV4-2, the J gene TRBJ2-1, with unresolved D. From germline, CDR1 is LGHNA and CDR2 YNFKEQ. The V end lost 3 bases, the J end lost 6 bases, and 3 bases lay between the germline ends. The CDR3 covers 11 residues. The CDR3 DNA reads as TGTGCCAGCAGCCACGGCAATGAGCAGTTCTTC. The encoded protein is CASSHGNEQFF.